This T cell receptor beta chain was documented in a study of T cell responses to AZD1222 COVID-19 vaccine. The study, taken as a whole, reports: Among the donors, most were white British and more were female, and clonal diversity was possibly underestimated. The breadth and depth of Spike-specific TCRs increased once two AZD1222 doses had been given. Just a handful of AZD1222 recipients tested seropositive at baseline.

The CDR3 sequence is 13 residues long. Germline V gene sequence: CDR1 MNHEY, CDR2 SVGAGI. Of note for this clone: Its antigen remains unidentified. The germline gene is not matched at one end of the junction; a read error may be the cause.

The data were produced by immunoSEQ multiplex PCR, yet TCRdb's version contains in-frame clones alone and is incomplete. The sample has tens of thousands of clones, approximately 90% seen once. The source is an adult in good health. The specimen was peripheral blood, collected on day 0 of AZD1222 vaccination. The chain carries TRBV6-5 and TRBJ1-6; D remains unclear. CDR3 in DNA: TGTGCCAGCAGTTGGCGGGATTCTTCATCCCTCCACTTT. This gives the protein CASSWRDSSSLHF.